These 23 T cell receptor beta chains were sequenced from one sample in a study of T cell responses to AZD1222 COVID-19 vaccine. The repertoire was sequenced with immunoSEQ multiplex PCR; TCRdb's copy has only in-frame clones and lacks some. The sample includes fewer than 120,000 clones, 94% of them seen just once. This specimen consisted of peripheral blood, obtained 28 days after the second AZD1222 dose. These receptor sequences come from an adult who received the AZD1222 COVID-19 vaccine.

This rearrangement joins TRBV19 to TRBJ2-2; D remains unclear. Germline-derived CDR1 and CDR2 are LNHDA and SQIVND (reference sequence). The CDR3 spans 11 residues. V shed 3 bases and J shed 8 bases, with 4 bases lying between them. CDR3 region: CASSILGELFF. The CDR3 DNA reads as TGTGCCAGTAGTATTTTAGGGGAGCTGTTTTTT.

V is TRBV6-4 and J is TRBJ2-1; weak D call: TRBD2 (5 bases). Trimming shortened V by 4 bases and J by 4 bases, and 8 bases separated the two germline ends. The CDR3 sequence is 13 residues long. Germline CDR1 reads MRHNA; CDR2 reads SNTAGT. The CDR3 DNA sequence: TGTGCCAGCAGTGCCAGGACTTACAATGAGCAGTTCTTC. Translated, it gives CASSARTYNEQFF.

This clone was seen a single time. V gene TRBV5-1 combines with J gene TRBJ2-7; D is unclear. V shed 0 bases and J shed 4 bases, with 14 bases lying between them. CDR3 size: 15 residues. Germline CDR1 and CDR2: SGHRS and YFSETQ. The CDR3 is CASSLAIGRQYEQYF. DNA for the CDR3: TGCGCCAGCAGCTTGGCCATTGGACGGCAATACGAGCAGTACTTC.

J is TRBJ1-6 and V is TRBV21-1; the DNA was not compared with TRBD1, the D call given in the table. TRBV21-1 is tagged as a pseudogene. This CDR3 is built from 19 residues. The CDR3 sequence: CASSFYAGTEYYYNSPLHF. CDR3 nucleotide sequence: TGTGCCAGCAGCTTTTATGCCGGGACAGAGTATTATTATAATTCACCCCTCCACTTT.

This sequence joins TRBV29-1 and TRBJ1-5, with D uncertain. The CDR3 runs to 13 residues. Germline-derived CDR1 and CDR2 are SQVTM and ANQGSEA. The V end lost 4 bases, the J end lost 3 bases, and 10 bases lay between the germline ends. The CDR3 is CSVGAQANQPQHF. As DNA, the CDR3 is TGCAGCGTTGGGGCGCAGGCCAATCAGCCCCAGCATTTT.

The V gene is TRBV19, the J gene TRBJ2-1; D call uncertain. The V gene lost 3 bases and the J gene lost 5 bases, with 14 bases spanning the gap. Germline V gene data show CDR1 as LNHDA and CDR2 as SQIVND (reference sequence). CDR3 length: 15 amino acids. DNA of the CDR3: TGTGCCAGTAGTATTCGAGGATCACTAAACAATGAGCAGTTCTTC. This codes for CASSIRGSLNNEQFF.

The rearrangement links TRBV7-6 to TRBJ1-4, with D tentatively TRBD1 (5 bases). Per the germline V gene, CDR1 is SGHVS and CDR2 is FNYEAQ. This CDR3 comprises 12 residues. The V gene lost 5 bases and the J gene lost 8 bases, with 9 bases spanning the gap. The CDR3 bases are TGTGCCAGCAGCCCTGGGGGGGAAAAACTGTTTTTT. Its protein product is CASSPGGEKLFF.

The chain couples TRBV7-9 to TRBJ1-6; tentative D call: TRBD1 (5 bases). Germline CDR1 is SEHNR and CDR2 is FQNEAQ (reference sequence). V dropped 1 base and J dropped 10 bases, with 11 bases sitting between them. CDR3 length: 14 amino acids. The CDR3 coding sequence is TGTGCCAGCAGCTTAGGGCAGGGAATCTCACCCCTCCACTTT. Amino acid sequence: CASSLGQGISPLHF.

The V gene is TRBV4-1, the J gene TRBJ2-7; perhaps TRBD1 as D (6 bases). Trimming shortened V by 1 base and J by 4 bases, and 14 bases separated the two germline ends. Germline loops: CDR1 MGHRA, CDR2 YSYEKL. The CDR3 is 15 amino acids. The CDR3 DNA follows: TGCGCCAGCAGCCAAGGGGACACGGTTTGGTACGAGCAGTACTTC. This encodes CASSQGDTVWYEQYF.

This rearrangement joins TRBV20-1 to TRBJ2-1; D uncertain. The germline CDR1 and CDR2 sequences are DFQATT and SNEGSKA (reference sequence). Trimming removed 5 bases from V and 8 bases from J, with 10 bases in between. This CDR3 has 11 residues. The DNA for the CDR3 is TGCAGTGCTCAAGGACGGGATGAGCAGTTCTTC. Amino acid sequence: CSAQGRDEQFF.

The V call is TRBV6-5, the J call TRBJ1-5; maybe TRBD1 (5 bases). V was trimmed by 10 bases and J by 3 bases, leaving 13 bases between them. Per the germline V gene, CDR1 is MNHEY and CDR2 is SVGAGI. The CDR3 contains 13 residues. In DNA, the CDR3 is TGTGCCACCACGAAGGGGAACAATCAGCCCCAGCATTTT. This gives the protein CATTKGNNQPQHF.

The chain employs TRBV2 and TRBJ2-5; D gene unclear. The CDR3 extends over 10 amino acids. CDR1 is SNHLY, CDR2 FYNNEI, per germline. V gave up 10 bases and J gave up 5 bases, with 8 bases separating them. In nucleotides, the CDR3 is TGTGCCACCCTAAGGGAGACCCAGTACTTC. Its protein product is CATLRETQYF. Variable domain in full (rest from reference TRBV2 and TRBJ2-5): EPEVTQTPSHQVTQMGQEVILRCVPISNHLYFYWYRQILGQKVEFLVSFYNNEISEKSEIFDDQFSVERPDGSNFTLKIRSTKLEDSAMYFCATLRETQYFGPGTRLLVL.

The chain links TRBV6-5 to TRBJ1-1, with D possibly being TRBD1 (6 bases). V was clipped by 4 bases and J by 2 bases, with 17 bases between them. The CDR3 is 16 residues long. The germline CDR1 and CDR2 sequences are MNHEY and SVGAGI. The CDR3 sequence: CASSLVSGGFNTEAFF. Here the CDR3 DNA reads TGTGCCAGCAGTTTGGTTTCCGGGGGCTTTAACACTGAAGCTTTCTTT.

The V call is TRBV25-1, the J call TRBJ2-3, with D maybe TRBD2 (5 bases). Germline loops: CDR1 MGHDK, CDR2 SYGVNS. V shed 6 bases and J shed 6 bases, with 16 bases lying between them. The CDR3 sequence is 14 residues long. CDR3 bases: TGTGCCAGCAGCCCGGCGGGCGCCAAGGATACGCAGTATTTT. It is translated as CASSPAGAKDTQYF.

This chain links TRBV6-1 with TRBJ1-1; D ambiguous. V dropped 1 base and J dropped 1 base, with 10 bases sitting between them. Germline assignment: CDR1 MNHNS and CDR2 SASEGT. The CDR3 consists of 15 residues. CDR3 protein: CASSEVGYGNTEAFF. The CDR3 DNA reads as TGTGCCAGCAGTGAAGTGGGGTATGGGAACACTGAAGCTTTCTTT.

The chain has TRBV5-1 and TRBJ1-1; unclear D gene. The CDR3 is 14 amino acids. Trimming pared 1 base from V and 0 bases from J, leaving 7 bases between. Per the germline V gene, CDR1 is SGHRS and CDR2 is YFSETQ. CDR3 sequence: CASSLTALNTEAFF. CDR3 DNA sequence: TGCGCCAGCAGCTTGACAGCCTTGAACACTGAAGCTTTCTTT. Variable domain in full (rest from reference TRBV5-1 and TRBJ1-1): KAGVTQTPRYLIKTRGQQVTLSCSPISGHRSVSWYQQTPGQGLQFLFEYFSETQRNKGNFPGRFSGRQFSNSRSEMNVSTLELGDSALYLCASSLTALNTEAFFGQGTRLTVV.

Only a few counts were recorded for this clone. The rearrangement links TRBV6-1 to TRBJ1-2; D not resolved. Germline CDR1 and CDR2: MNHNS and SASEGT. The germline V and J ends were trimmed by 1 base and 4 bases, with 4 bases remaining between them. The CDR3 length is 12 residues. CDR3 sequence reads: CASSEGGYGYTF. The CDR3 DNA follows: TGTGCCAGCAGTGAAGGGGGCTATGGCTACACCTTC.

This chain uses TRBV7-7 with TRBJ2-1; maybe TRBD2 (5 bases). The CDR3 length is 13 residues. Trimming shortened V by 5 bases and J by 5 bases, and 10 bases separated the two germline ends. Germline V gene data show CDR1 as SSHAT and CDR2 as FNYEAQ (reference sequence). The CDR3 here is CASSLDFDNEQFF. Written as DNA, the CDR3 is TGTGCCAGCAGCCTGGACTTTGACAATGAGCAGTTCTTC.

The chain has TRBV7-8 and TRBJ2-7; tentative D call: TRBD2 (5 bases). The CDR3 runs 14 residues. Looked up from germline, CDR1 is SGHVS and CDR2 is FQNEAQ. Trimming left V 0 bases short and J 2 bases short, with 8 bases between. The CDR3 loop reads CASSLASAAYEQYF. Written as DNA, the CDR3 is TGTGCCAGCAGCTTAGCTAGCGCAGCCTACGAGCAGTACTTC. Looking up the rest from reference TRBV7-8 and TRBJ2-7 gives the full variable domain: GAGVSQSPRYKVAKRGQDVALRCDPISGHVSLFWYQQALGQGPEFLTYFQNEAQLDKSGLPSDRFFAERPEGSVSTLKIQRTQQEDSAVYLCASSLASAAYEQYFGPGTRLTVT.

The chain combines TRBV6-2 or TRBV6-3 with TRBJ2-5; a possible D gene is TRBD2 (6 bases). V gave up 2 bases and J gave up 2 bases, with 18 bases separating them. The CDR3 covers 17 residues. Germline loops: CDR1 MNHEY, CDR2 SVGEGT. DNA of the CDR3: TGTGCCAGCAGTTACCCCCGGGATAGCGGATATCAAGAGACCCAGTACTTC. This encodes CASSYPRDSGYQETQYF.

The chain couples TRBV18 to TRBJ2-7; 10 nucleotides match TRBD1. There are 16 residues in the CDR3. Germline loops: CDR1 KGHSH, CDR2 LQKENI. The J segment lost 3 bases and the V segment lost 4 bases, leaving 9 bases of the junction unmatched. CDR3 protein: CASSLGTGQGYYEQYF. The CDR3 DNA reads TGTGCCAGCTCACTTGGGACGGGACAGGGGTACTACGAGCAGTACTTC. The variable domain in full, completed from reference TRBV18 and TRBJ2-7, reads NAGVMQNPRHLVRRRGQEARLRCSPMKGHSHVYWYRQLPEEGLKFMVYLQKENIIDESGMPKERFSAEFPKEGPSILRIQQVVRGDSAAYFCASSLGTGQGYYEQYFGPGTRLTVT.

The chain combines TRBV19 with TRBJ1-1, with TRBD1 as a possible D gene (5 bases). Germline CDR1 reads LNHDA; CDR2 reads SQIVND (reference sequence). The CDR3 loop spans 14 amino acids. Trimming shortened V by 2 bases and J by 6 bases, and 13 bases separated the two germline ends. Written as DNA, the CDR3 is TGTGCCAGTAGTATACGTGGCAGGGCCCCTGAAGCTTTCTTT. This translates into CASSIRGRAPEAFF.

The rearrangement links TRBV5-1 to TRBJ1-1; D remains ambiguous. The CDR3 has 14 amino acids. V was cut by 3 bases and J by 0 bases, with 9 bases left in between. Germline loops: CDR1 SGHRS, CDR2 YFSETQ. The CDR3 DNA is TGCGCCAGCAGCTCTGGATTTATGAACACTGAAGCTTTCTTT. Amino acids: CASSSGFMNTEAFF. The full variable domain, completed using reference TRBV5-1 and TRBJ1-1, is KAGVTQTPRYLIKTRGQQVTLSCSPISGHRSVSWYQQTPGQGLQFLFEYFSETQRNKGNFPGRFSGRQFSNSRSEMNVSTLELGDSALYLCASSSGFMNTEAFFGQGTRLTVV.